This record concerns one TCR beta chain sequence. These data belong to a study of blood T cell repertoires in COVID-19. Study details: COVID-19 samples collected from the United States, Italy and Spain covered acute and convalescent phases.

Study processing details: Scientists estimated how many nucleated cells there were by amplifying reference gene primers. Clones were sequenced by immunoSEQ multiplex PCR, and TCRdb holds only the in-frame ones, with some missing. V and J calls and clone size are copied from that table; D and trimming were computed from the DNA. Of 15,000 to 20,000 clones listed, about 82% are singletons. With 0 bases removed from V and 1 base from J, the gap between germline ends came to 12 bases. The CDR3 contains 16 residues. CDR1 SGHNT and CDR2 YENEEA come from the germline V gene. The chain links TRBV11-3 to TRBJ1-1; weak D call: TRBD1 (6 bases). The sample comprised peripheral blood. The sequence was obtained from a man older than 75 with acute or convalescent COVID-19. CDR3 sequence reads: CASSLDTGLRNTEAFF. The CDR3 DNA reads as TGTGCCAGCAGCTTAGACACAGGGCTCCGGAACACTGAAGCTTTCTTT.